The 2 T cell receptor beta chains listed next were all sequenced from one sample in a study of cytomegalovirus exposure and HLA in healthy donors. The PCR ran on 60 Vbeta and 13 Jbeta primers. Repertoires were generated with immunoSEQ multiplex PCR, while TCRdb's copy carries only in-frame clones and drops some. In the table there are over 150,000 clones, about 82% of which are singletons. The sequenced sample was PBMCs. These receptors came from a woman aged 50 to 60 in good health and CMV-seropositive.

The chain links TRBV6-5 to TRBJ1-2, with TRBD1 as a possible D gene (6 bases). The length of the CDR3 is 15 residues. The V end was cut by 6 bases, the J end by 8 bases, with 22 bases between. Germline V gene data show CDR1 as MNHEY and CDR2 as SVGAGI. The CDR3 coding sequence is TGTGCCAGCAGACCCGACAGGTTTAAAGGGGTCGGCTACACCTTC. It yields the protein CASRPDRFKGVGYTF.

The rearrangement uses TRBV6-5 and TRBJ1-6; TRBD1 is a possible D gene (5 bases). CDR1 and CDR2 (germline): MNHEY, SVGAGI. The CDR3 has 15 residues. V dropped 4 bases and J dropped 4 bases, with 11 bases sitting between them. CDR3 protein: CASSFEQGYNSPLHF. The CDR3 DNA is TGTGCCAGCAGTTTCGAGCAGGGTTATAATTCACCCCTCCACTTT.